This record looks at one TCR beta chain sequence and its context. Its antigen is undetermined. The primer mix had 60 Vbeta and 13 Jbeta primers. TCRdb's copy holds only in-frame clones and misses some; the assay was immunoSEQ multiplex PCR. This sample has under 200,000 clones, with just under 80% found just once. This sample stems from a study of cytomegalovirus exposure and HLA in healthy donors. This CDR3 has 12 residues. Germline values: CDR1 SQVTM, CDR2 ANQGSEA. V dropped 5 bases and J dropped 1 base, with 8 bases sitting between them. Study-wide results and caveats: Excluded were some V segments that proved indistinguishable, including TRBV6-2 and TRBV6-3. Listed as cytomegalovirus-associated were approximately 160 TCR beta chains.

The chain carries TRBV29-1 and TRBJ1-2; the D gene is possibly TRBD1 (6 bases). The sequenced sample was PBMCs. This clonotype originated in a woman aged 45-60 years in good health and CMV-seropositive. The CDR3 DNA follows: TGCAGCGTTCAGGGGATTAACTATGGCTACACCTTC. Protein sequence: CSVQGINYGYTF. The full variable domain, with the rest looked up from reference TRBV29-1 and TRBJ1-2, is SAVISQKPSRDICQRGTSLTIQCQVDSQVTMMFWYRQQPGQSLTLIATANQGSEATYESGFVIDKFPISRPNLTFSTLTVSNMSPEDSSIYLCSVQGINYGYTFGSGTRLTVV.